This section outlines one TCR beta chain sequence together with its context. This sample's time point: recipient sample about 28 days before transplant, after cytoreduction. Data came from immunoSEQ multiplex PCR; TCRdb stores just in-frame clones and leaves some out. Altogether around 25,000 clones are present, more than 65% being singletons, with the ten largest covering 20% to 25%. These data are taken from a study of T cell clonotyping in hematopoietic cell transplantation. V was clipped by 3 bases and J by 7 bases, with 12 bases between them. The CDR3 has 12 residues. Looked up from germline, CDR1 is SQVTM and CDR2 is ANQGSEA.

This receptor was taken from a woman aged 55-75 years with acute myeloid leukemia. Some clones in this sample may be carry-over from other donors' samples. The chain combines TRBV29-1 with TRBJ1-1; D is undetermined. The source material was peripheral blood mononuclear cells, sampled before stem cell transplant. CDR3 loop: CSVDRGSLEAFF. The CDR3 DNA reads as TGCAGCGTTGACCGGGGTTCCCTTGAAGCTTTCTTT.